This TCR beta chain was identified during a study of blood T cells in healthy people across ages. Study in general: Per two T cells, template switching captured roughly one barcoded beta molecule. Whole-study findings and limits: TCR beta diversity tracked closely with naive T cell percentage. Greater diversity and more naive CD4+ cells were seen in long-lived donors than in aged donors.

This clonotype was seen only a few times. Its antigen remains unknown. A sample-barcoded 5' primer and a J-beta primer mix were used in a second PCR of roughly 7 to 11 cycles. MiXCR was run by TCRdb on the 5' RACE reads, yielding one entry per CDR3 protein. This table has some 890,000 distinct CDR3 sequences, about 28% appearing once. This sample was also put to use in a study of T cells of mothers and their children. That paper states: Second-PCR amplification with M1S added sample barcodes and 2-4 random nucleotides.

This TCR was recovered from a woman aged 40 to 50 in good health. The specimen was blood.

The CDR3 coding sequence is TGTGCCAGCAGTTACTCCCTGATCGGGGGAGCCTACGAGCAGTACTTC. Amino acids: CASSYSLIGGAYEQYF. The chain employs TRBV6-2 or TRBV6-3 and TRBJ2-7; perhaps TRBD2 as D (6 bases). This CDR3 region has 16 residues. Germline V gene sequence: CDR1 MNHEY, CDR2 SVGEGT. Between the trimmed V and J ends, which lost 0 bases and 2 bases, there was a span of 14 bases.